This T cell receptor beta chain is drawn from a study of blood T cell repertoires in COVID-19. Overall study: In each case, the material was cDNA or gDNA derived from T cells, B-cell-depleted T cells, or PBMCs.

TCRdb keeps only in-frame clones here, not all; method: immunoSEQ multiplex PCR. The repertoire holds around 180,000 clones, with around 83% as singletons. The sequence was obtained from a woman in her twenties or thirties with active or convalescent COVID-19. Specimen: peripheral blood.

The CDR3 spells CASSPPGLAVRETQYF. Written as DNA, the CDR3 is TGTGCCAGCTCACCACCGGGACTAGCGGTCCGGGAGACCCAGTACTTC. The chain links TRBV18 to TRBJ2-5; 11 bases map to TRBD2. The V and J ends lost 0 bases and 5 bases, in that order; junction bases with no gene match: 5. Per germline, CDR1 KGHSH and CDR2 LQKENI. The CDR3 sequence is 16 residues long.